What follows is one TCR beta chain and its context. CD4+CD127+ cells were sorted as the conventional CD4 T cells. Generated by immunoSEQ multiplex PCR, the TCRdb table keeps only in-frame clones and is missing some. The sample has approximately 19,000 clones; around 97% are singletons. The data were taken from a study of B cell selection in AIRE deficiency. V shed 2 bases, J shed 3 bases, and the junction held 7 bases outside the gene matches. CDR3 length: 15 residues. The germline CDR1 and CDR2 sequences are MNHEY and SMNVEV (reference sequence). The receptor was derived from a human donor with AIRE deficiency. Sequences were obtained from conventional CD4+ T cells sorted from PBMCs. The chain employs TRBV27 and TRBJ2-7, with 7 bases fitting TRBD2. The CDR3 DNA reads TGTGCCAGCAGTTTAGGGGGGGAGGCAAACTACGAGCAGTACTTC. Translated: CASSLGGEANYEQYF.